This note documents a single T cell receptor beta chain sequence. This entry comes from a study of T cell changes during pregnancy in multiple sclerosis. V lost 0 bases and J 3 bases, leaving 12 bases between the germline ends. CDR1 is LNHNV, CDR2 YYDKDF, per germline (reference sequence). This CDR3 is built from 15 residues. Sequencing used immunoSEQ multiplex PCR; TCRdb keeps in-frame clones, though not all of them. The sample records around 100,000 clones, approximately 92% being singletons. Specimen: peripheral blood, collected after pregnancy. This receptor was identified in a female donor with multiple sclerosis, enrolled in a pregnancy study. The chain carries TRBV15 and TRBJ2-7, with D maybe TRBD1 (5 bases). CDR3 sequence: CATSRDGQGNYEQYF. CDR3 sequence (DNA): TGTGCCACCAGCAGAGATGGCCAGGGAAACTACGAGCAGTACTTC.